This entry features one TCR beta chain sequence. The junction does not match germline at one end; this may be a read error. Sequencing was performed with immunoSEQ multiplex PCR; in TCRdb, only in-frame clones are kept and a portion is missing. Found here are over 100,000 clones, approximately 82% of them singletons; the top ten hold around a sixth. The CDR3 sequence is 13 residues long. Germline values: CDR1 MNHNY, CDR2 SVGAGI (reference sequence). These data are taken from a study of blood T cell repertoires in COVID-19. About the study: Sample material is recorded as cDNA or gDNA derived from T cells, B-cell-depleted T cells, or PBMCs.

J is TRBJ1-1 and V is TRBV6-6; 9 bases align to TRBD1. Sequencing was performed on peripheral blood. The receptor's source is a woman aged 60-75 years with acute or convalescent COVID-19. The CDR3 coding sequence is TGTGCCAGCAGTTATCCGGGACAGGGAAATGTTATCTTT. Its translation: CASSYPGQGNVIF.